These T cell receptor beta chains were read from a single sample in a study of Graves' ophthalmopathy and Graves' hyperthyroidism. A single record per CDR3 protein comes from TCRdb applying MiXCR to the multiplex PCR reads. The sample includes 300,000 to 400,000 distinct CDR3 sequences, around a sixth of them seen just once. Sample: peripheral blood. These receptors all stem from an adult man with Graves' ophthalmopathy. Each CDR3 is given with its conserved first and last residue. Each record gives: CDR3 length, J gene, V gene, clone size, D gene, CDR3 DNA, CDR3 protein. The D gene is left open where the match is weak. For some rows the clone size is stated as once, few or many, or as a class when expanded; others skip it.

>13|TRBJ2-5|TRBV20-1|many|.
TGCAGTGCTAGAGTGGAGGTTCAAGAGACCCAGTACTTC
CSARVEVQETQYF
>15|TRBJ1-1|TRBV5-6|many|.
TGTGCCAGCAGCTTGGACGGACGTCGAACTACTGAAGCTTTCTTT
CASSLDGRRTTEAFF
>18|TRBJ1-2|TRBV6-2/TRBV6-3|many|TRBD1
TGTGCCAGCAGTTACTCGAGGACAGGGGCCAATCGGAACTATGGCTACACCTTC
CASSYSRTGANRNYGYTF
>15|TRBJ2-7|TRBV6-5|many|.
TGTGCCAGCAGAAATACAGGACCTTCCTCCTACGAGCAGTACTTC
CASRNTGPSSYEQYF
>16|TRBJ1-1|TRBV12-3/TRBV12-4|many|.
TGTGCCAGCAGTTTAAGAGGGCTGGGCAGGGCCACTGAAGCTTTCTTT
CASSLRGLGRATEAFF
>16|TRBJ1-5|TRBV12-3/TRBV12-4|many|TRBD1
TGTGCCAGCAGTCCCTTAGGGACAGATAGCAATCAGCCCCAGCATTTT
CASSPLGTDSNQPQHF
>13|TRBJ1-1|TRBV10-3|many|.
TGTGCCATCAGTGAGTCAACGCACTATGAAGCTTTCTTT
CAISESTHYEAFF
>16|TRBJ2-7|TRBV6-1|many|TRBD1
TGTGCCAGCAGAATGACCGGGACAGGGGTGAGGGACGAGCAGTACTTC
CASRMTGTGVRDEQYF
>12|TRBJ1-5|TRBV5-6|many|.
TGTGCCAGCAGCTTCCAGACTCAGCCCCAGCATTTT
CASSFQTQPQHF
>15|TRBJ1-1|TRBV5-1|many|.
TGCGCCAGCAGCTTGGGACAGAACGTGAACACTGAAGCTTTCTTT
CASSLGQNVNTEAFF
>13|TRBJ2-7|TRBV11-2|many|.
TGTGCCAGCAGCTTAGGGTTTAGTGGCGAGCAGTACTTC
CASSLGFSGEQYF
>14|TRBJ1-5|TRBV3-1|many|.
TGTGCCAGCAGCCAAGAAGTGGGGGATCAGCCCCAGCATTTT
CASSQEVGDQPQHF
>15|TRBJ1-5|TRBV19|many|.
TGTGCCAGTAGTATAAGGAGAGGAGTCAATCAGCCCCAGCATTTT
CASSIRRGVNQPQHF
>16|TRBJ1-6|TRBV12-3/TRBV12-4|many|TRBD1
TGTGCCAGCAGTACGGGACAGGGTATGGATAATTCACCCCTCCACTTT
CASSTGQGMDNSPLHF
>16|TRBJ1-1|TRBV18|.|.
TGTGCCAGCTCACCAGGAATTGCAGCGCGGGACTCTGAAGCTTTCTTT
CASSPGIAARDSEAFF
>16|TRBJ2-2|TRBV7-3|many|.
TGTGCCAGCAGCTTAACCGGGGGACGGAACACCGGGGAGCTGTTTTTT
CASSLTGGRNTGELFF
>12|TRBJ2-5|TRBV30|few|.
TGTGCCTCAAAAGGGCTTTCGGAGACCCAGTACTTC
CASKGLSETQYF
>16|TRBJ1-1|TRBV5-1|many|.
TGCGCCAGCAGCTTGGCCTACGGGGACTTGAACACTGAAGCTTTCTTT
CASSLAYGDLNTEAFF
>15|TRBJ2-7|TRBV20-1|many|TRBD2
TGCAGTGCTAGCTCGCCAACTAGCGGGAGTGGCGAGCAGTACTTC
CSASSPTSGSGEQYF
>14|TRBJ2-5|TRBV3-1|many|TRBD2
TGTGCCAGCAGCCCCCTAGCGGCACAAGAGACCCAGTACTTC
CASSPLAAQETQYF
>13|TRBJ2-7|TRBV15|many|.
TGTGCCACCAGCAGCAGGTTGACCTACGAGCAGTACTTC
CATSSRLTYEQYF
>15|TRBJ2-2|TRBV6-1|many|.
TGTGCCAGCAGTGCTTTAACGGGAAGCACCGGGGAGCTGTTTTTT
CASSALTGSTGELFF
>15|TRBJ1-1|TRBV4-2|many|.
TGTGCCAGCAGCCAAGAGGGGTTAGCAGCAACTGAAGCTTTCTTT
CASSQEGLAATEAFF
>17|TRBJ1-2|TRBV3-1|.|TRBD1
TGTGCCAGCAGCCAAGAATACTTGGGACAGGGGAACTATGGCTACACCTTC
CASSQEYLGQGNYGYTF